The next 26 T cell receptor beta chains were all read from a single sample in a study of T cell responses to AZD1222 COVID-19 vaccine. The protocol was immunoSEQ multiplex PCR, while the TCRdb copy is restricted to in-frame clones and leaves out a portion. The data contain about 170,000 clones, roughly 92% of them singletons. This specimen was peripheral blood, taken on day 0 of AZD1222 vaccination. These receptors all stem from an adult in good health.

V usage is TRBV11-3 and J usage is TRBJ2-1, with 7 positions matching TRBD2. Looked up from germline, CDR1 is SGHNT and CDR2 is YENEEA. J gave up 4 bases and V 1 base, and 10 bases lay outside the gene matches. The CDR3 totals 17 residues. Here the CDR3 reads CASSLGGGRAMYNEQFF. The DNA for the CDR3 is TGTGCCAGCAGCTTAGGAGGTGGGAGGGCCATGTACAATGAGCAGTTCTTC.

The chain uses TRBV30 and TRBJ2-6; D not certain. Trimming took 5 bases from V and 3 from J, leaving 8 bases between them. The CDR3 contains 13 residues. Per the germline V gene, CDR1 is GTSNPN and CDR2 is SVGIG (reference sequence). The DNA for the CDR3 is TGTGCCTGGTCTTACGGTGGGGCCAACGTCCTGACTTTC. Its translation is CAWSYGGANVLTF.

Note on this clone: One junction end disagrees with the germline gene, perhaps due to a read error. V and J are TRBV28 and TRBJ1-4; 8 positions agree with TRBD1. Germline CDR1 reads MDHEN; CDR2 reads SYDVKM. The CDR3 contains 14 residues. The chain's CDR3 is CASTDRGTKEKLFF. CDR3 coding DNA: TGTGCCAGCACCGACAGGGGAACTAAGGAAAAACTGTTTTTT.

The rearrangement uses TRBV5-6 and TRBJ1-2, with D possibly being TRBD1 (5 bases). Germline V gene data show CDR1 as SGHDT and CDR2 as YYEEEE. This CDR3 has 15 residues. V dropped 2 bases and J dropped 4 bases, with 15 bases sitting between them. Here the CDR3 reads CASSFTGSKIYGYTF. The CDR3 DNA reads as TGTGCCAGCAGCTTCACAGGATCCAAGATCTATGGCTACACCTTC.

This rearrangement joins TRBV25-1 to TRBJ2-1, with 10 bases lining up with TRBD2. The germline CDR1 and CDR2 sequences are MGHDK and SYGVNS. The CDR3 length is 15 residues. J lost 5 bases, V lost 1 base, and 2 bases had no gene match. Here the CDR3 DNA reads TGTGCCAGCAGTGAATTGGGGACTAGCGACAATGAGCAGTTCTTC. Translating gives CASSELGTSDNEQFF.

DNA of the CDR3: TGCAGCGTCCGGGGGGGGACTAGCGGGAGGGCCAGGGAGCAGTTCTTC. Its protein is CSVRGGTSGRAREQFF. The genes are TRBV29-1 and TRBJ2-1; 16 bases align to TRBD2. The J segment lost 10 bases and the V segment lost 6 bases, leaving 12 bases of the junction unmatched. This CDR3 contains 16 residues. Germline V gene lookup returns CDR1 SQVTM and CDR2 ANQGSEA.

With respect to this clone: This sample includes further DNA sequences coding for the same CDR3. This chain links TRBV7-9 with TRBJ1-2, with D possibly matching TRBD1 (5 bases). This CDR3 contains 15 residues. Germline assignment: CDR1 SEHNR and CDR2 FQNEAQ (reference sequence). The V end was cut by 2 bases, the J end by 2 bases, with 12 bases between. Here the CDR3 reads CASSLSQAGNYGYTF. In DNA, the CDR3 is TGTGCCAGCAGCTTATCCCAGGCAGGGAACTATGGCTACACCTTC.

CDR3 DNA: TGTGCCAGCAGGTCAGGGGCCTATGGCTACACCTTC. Translation: CASRSGAYGYTF. This sequence joins TRBV3-1 (or the pseudogene TRBV3-2) and TRBJ1-2; the D gene is possibly TRBD1 (6 bases). Germline loops: CDR1 LGHDT, CDR2 YNNKEL (reference sequence). With 6 bases removed from V and 4 bases from J, the gap between germline ends came to 9 bases. The CDR3 covers 12 residues.

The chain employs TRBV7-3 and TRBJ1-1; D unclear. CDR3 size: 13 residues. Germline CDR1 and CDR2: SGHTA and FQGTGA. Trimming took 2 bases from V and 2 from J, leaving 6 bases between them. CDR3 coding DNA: TGTGCCAGCAGCTTAGAAATCAACACTGAAGCTTTCTTT. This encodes CASSLEINTEAFF.

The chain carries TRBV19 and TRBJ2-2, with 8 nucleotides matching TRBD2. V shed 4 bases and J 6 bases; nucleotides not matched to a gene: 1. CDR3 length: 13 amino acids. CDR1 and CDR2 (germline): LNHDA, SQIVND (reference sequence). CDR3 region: CASSRGLAGELFF. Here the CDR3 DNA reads TGTGCCAGTAGTAGGGGACTAGCCGGGGAGCTGTTTTTT.

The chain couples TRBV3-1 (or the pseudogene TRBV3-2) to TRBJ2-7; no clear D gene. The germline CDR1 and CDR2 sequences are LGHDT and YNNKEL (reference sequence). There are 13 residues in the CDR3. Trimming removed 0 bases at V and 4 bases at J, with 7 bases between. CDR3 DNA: TGTGCCAGCAGCCAAGATGGGTTTTACGAGCAGTACTTC. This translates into CASSQDGFYEQYF.

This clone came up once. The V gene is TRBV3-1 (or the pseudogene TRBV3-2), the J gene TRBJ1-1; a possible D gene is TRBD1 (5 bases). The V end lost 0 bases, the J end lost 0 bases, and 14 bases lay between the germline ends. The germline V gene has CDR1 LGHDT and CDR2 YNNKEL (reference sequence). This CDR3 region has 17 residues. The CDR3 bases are TGTGCCAGCAGCCAAGATGGAGTCGGGGGGATGAACACTGAAGCTTTCTTT. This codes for CASSQDGVGGMNTEAFF.

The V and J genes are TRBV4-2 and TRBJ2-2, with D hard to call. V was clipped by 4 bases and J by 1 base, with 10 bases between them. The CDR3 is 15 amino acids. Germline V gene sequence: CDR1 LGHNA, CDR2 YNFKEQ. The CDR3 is CASSLDLRNTGELFF. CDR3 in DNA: TGTGCCAGCAGCCTAGATCTACGGAACACCGGGGAGCTGTTTTTT.

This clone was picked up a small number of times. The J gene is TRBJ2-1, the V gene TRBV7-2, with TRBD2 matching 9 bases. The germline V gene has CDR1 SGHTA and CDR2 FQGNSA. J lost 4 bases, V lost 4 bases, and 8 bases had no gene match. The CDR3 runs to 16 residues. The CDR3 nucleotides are TGTGCCAGCAGCTCCACCTCCAGCGGGGGGTACAATGAGCAGTTCTTC. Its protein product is CASSSTSSGGYNEQFF.

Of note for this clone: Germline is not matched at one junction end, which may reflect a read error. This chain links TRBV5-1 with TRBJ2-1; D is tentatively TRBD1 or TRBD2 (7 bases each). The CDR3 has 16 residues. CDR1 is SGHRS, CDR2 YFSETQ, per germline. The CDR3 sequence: CASRLEGQGEGDEQFF. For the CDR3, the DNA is TGCGCCAGCAGATTGGAGGGGCAGGGGGAGGGAGATGAGCAGTTCTTC.

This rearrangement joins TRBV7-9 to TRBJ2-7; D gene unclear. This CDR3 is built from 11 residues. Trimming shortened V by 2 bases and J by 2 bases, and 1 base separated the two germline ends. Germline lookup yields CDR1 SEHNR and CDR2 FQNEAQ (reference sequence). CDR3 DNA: TGTGCCAGCAGCTTAACCTACGAGCAGTACTTC. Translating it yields CASSLTYEQYF.

The CDR3 sequence is CASSRDRLPTDTQYF. CDR3 DNA sequence: TGTGCCAGCAGTCGCGATAGACTACCCACAGATACGCAGTATTTT. This sequence joins TRBV2 and TRBJ2-3; maybe TRBD2 (5 bases). Germline V CDR1 and CDR2: SNHLY, FYNNEI. Trimming pared 5 bases from V and 2 bases from J, leaving 14 bases between. The CDR3 extends over 15 amino acids. Combining the CDR3 with reference TRBV2 and TRBJ2-3 gives the whole variable domain EPEVTQTPSHQVTQMGQEVILRCVPISNHLYFYWYRQILGQKVEFLVSFYNNEISEKSEIFDDQFSVERPDGSNFTLKIRSTKLEDSAMYFCASSRDRLPTDTQYFGPGTRLTVL.

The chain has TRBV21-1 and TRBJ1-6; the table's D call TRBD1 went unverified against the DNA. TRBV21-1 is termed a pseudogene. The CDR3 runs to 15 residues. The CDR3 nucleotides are TGTGCCAGCAGCAACGCTGACAGAAGAAATTCACCCCTCCACTTT. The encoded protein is CASSNADRRNSPLHF.

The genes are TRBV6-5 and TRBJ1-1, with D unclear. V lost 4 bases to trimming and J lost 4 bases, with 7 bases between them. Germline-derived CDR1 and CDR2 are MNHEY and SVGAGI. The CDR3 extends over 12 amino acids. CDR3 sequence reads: CASSSRRTEAFF. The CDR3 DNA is TGTGCCAGCAGTTCTAGGCGCACTGAAGCTTTCTTT.

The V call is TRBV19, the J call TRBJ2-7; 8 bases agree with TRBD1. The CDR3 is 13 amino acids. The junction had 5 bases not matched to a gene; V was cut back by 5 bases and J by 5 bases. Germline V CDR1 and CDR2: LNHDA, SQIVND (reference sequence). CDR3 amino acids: CASSPWTGNEQYF. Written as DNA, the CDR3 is TGTGCCAGTAGTCCCTGGACAGGGAACGAGCAGTACTTC.

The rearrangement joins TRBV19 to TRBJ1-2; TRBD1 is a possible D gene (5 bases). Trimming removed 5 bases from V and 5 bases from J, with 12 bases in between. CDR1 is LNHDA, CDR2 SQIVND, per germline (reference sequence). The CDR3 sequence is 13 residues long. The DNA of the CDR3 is TGTGCCAGTAGTTGGGGTTCAGGGTATGGCTACACCTTC. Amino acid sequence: CASSWGSGYGYTF.

CDR3 DNA sequence: TGTGCCAGCAGCAACTGTTCTTCCGGAAGGGGATTAATGAACACTGAAGCTTTCTTT. It codes for CASSNCSSGRGLMNTEAFF. V and J are TRBV21-1 and TRBJ1-1; the D call of TRBD1 is as the table states it, not checked on the DNA. TRBV21-1 is assigned pseudogene status. The CDR3 covers 19 residues.

The CDR3 DNA follows: TGTGCCAGCAGTTTACAGTACATTCAGTACTTC. Its translation is CASSLQYIQYF. The V gene is TRBV12-3 or TRBV12-4, the J gene TRBJ2-4; no clear D. The CDR3 has 11 amino acids. The V and J ends lost 2 bases and 8 bases respectively, with 4 bases between them.

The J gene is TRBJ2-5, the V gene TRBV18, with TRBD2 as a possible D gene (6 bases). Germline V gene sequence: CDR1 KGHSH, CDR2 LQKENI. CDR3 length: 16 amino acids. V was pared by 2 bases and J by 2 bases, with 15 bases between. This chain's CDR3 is CASSPVASATQETQYF. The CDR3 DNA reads TGTGCCAGCTCACCAGTAGCTAGCGCCACACAAGAGACCCAGTACTTC.

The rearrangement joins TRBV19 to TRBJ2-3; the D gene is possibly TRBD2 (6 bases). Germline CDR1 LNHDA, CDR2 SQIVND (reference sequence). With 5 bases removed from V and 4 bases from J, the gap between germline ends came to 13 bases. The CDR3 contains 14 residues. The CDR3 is CASSRGPGADTQYF. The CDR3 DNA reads TGTGCCAGTAGTCGGGGCCCGGGGGCAGATACGCAGTATTTT. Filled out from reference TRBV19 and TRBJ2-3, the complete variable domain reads DGGITQSPKYLFRKEGQNVTLSCEQNLNHDAMYWYRQDPGQGLRLIYYSQIVNDFQKGDIAEGYSVSREKKESFPLTVTSAQKNPTAFYLCASSRGPGADTQYFGPGTRLTVL.

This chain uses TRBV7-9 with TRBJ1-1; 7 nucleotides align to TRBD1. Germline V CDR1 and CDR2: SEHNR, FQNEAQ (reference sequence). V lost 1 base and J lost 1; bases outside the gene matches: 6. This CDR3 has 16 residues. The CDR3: CASSLGDRTGNTEAFF. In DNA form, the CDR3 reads TGTGCCAGCAGCTTAGGGGATCGGACAGGGAACACTGAAGCTTTCTTT.